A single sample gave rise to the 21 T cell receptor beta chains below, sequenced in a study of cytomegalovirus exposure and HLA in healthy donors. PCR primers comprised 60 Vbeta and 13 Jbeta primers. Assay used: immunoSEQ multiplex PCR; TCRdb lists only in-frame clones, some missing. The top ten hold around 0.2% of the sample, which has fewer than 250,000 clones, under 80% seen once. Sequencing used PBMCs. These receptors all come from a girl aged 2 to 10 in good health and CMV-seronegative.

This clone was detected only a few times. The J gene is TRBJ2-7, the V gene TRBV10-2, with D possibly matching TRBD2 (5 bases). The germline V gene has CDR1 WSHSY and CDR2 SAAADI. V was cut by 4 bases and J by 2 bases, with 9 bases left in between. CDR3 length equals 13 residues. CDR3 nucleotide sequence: TGCGCCAGCAGTGGTAGGGAGCCCTACGAGCAGTACTTC. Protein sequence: CASSGREPYEQYF.

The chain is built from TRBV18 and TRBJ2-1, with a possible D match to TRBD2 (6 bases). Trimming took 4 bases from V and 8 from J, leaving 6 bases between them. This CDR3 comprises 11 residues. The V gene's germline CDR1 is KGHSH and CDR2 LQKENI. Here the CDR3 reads CASSREDEQFF. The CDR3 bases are TGTGCCAGCTCACGGGAGGATGAGCAGTTCTTC.

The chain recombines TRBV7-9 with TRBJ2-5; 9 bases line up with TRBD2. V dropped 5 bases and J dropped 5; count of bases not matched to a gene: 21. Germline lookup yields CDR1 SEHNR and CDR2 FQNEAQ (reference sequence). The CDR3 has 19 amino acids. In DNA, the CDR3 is TGTGCCAGCAGCCGTCTTAGGTCCGCTAGCGGGACTCAAGGGGAGACCCAGTACTTC. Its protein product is CASSRLRSASGTQGETQYF.

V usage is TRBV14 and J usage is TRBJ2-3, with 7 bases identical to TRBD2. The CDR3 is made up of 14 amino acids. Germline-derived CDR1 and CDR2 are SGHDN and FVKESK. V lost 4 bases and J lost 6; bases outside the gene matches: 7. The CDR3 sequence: CASSPRLAPDTQYF. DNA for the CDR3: TGTGCCAGCAGCCCCCGACTAGCACCGGATACGCAGTATTTT.

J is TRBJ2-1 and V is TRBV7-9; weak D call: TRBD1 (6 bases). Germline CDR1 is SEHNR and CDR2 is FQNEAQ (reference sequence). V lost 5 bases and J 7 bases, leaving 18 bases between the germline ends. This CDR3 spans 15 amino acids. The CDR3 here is CASSPPQGLINEQFF. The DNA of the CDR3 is TGTGCCAGCAGCCCCCCCCAGGGGTTGATAAATGAGCAGTTCTTC.

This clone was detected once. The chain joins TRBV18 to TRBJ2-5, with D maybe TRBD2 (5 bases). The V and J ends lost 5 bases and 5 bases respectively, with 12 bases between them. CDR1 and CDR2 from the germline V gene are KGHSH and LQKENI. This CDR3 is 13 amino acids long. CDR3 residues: CASSILVLETQYF. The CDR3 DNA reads TGTGCCAGCTCAATACTAGTTCTGGAGACCCAGTACTTC.

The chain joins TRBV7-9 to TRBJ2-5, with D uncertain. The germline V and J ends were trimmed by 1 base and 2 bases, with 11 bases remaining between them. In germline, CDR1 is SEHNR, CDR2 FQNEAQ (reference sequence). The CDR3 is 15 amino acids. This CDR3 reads CASSLVRDLQETQYF. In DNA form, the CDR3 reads TGTGCCAGCAGCTTAGTAAGAGATTTACAAGAGACCCAGTACTTC.

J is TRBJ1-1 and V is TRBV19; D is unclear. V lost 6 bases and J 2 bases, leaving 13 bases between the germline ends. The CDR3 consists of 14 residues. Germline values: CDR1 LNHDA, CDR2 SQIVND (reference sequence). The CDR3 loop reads CASSMGGVNTEAFF. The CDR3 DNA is TGTGCCAGTAGCATGGGTGGAGTAAACACTGAAGCTTTCTTT.

CDR3 bases: TGTGCCAGCAGACAGGGCAGTGCTGAAGCTTTCTTT. Its protein product is CASRQGSAEAFF. This chain connects TRBV6-1 to TRBJ1-1; D is possibly TRBD1 (6 bases). Germline V gives CDR1 MNHNS, CDR2 SASEGT. The CDR3 consists of 12 residues. Trimming pared 6 bases from V and 6 bases from J, leaving 11 bases between.

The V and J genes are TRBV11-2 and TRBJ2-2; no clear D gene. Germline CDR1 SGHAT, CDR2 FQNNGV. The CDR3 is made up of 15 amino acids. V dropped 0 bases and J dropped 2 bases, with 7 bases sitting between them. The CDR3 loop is CASSLERVNTGELFF. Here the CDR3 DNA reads TGTGCCAGCAGCTTAGAGCGCGTTAACACCGGGGAGCTGTTTTTT.

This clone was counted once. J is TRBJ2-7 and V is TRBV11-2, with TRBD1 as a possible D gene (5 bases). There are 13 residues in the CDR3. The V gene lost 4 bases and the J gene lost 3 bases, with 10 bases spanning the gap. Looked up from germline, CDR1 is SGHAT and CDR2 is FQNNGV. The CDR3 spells CASSSTVNYEQYF. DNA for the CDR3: TGTGCCAGCAGCTCGACAGTTAACTACGAGCAGTACTTC.

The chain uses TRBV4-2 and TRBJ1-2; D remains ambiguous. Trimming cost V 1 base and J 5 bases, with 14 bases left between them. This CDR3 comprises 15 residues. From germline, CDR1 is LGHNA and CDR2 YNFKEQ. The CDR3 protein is CASSQGPEEVYGYTF. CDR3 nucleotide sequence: TGTGCCAGCAGCCAAGGTCCGGAGGAGGTTTATGGCTACACCTTC.

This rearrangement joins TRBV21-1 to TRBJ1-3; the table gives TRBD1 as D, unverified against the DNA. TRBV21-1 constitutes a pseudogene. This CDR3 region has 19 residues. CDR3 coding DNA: TGTGCCAGCAGCATCGAGGGACACCCTACCTACACCTCTGGAAACACCATATATTTT. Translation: CASSIEGHPTYTSGNTIYF.

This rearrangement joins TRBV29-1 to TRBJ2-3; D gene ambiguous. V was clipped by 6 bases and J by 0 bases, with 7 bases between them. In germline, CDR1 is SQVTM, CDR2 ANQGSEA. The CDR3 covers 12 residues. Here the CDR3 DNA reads TGCAGCGTCGTGCGGAGCACAGATACGCAGTATTTT. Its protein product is CSVVRSTDTQYF.

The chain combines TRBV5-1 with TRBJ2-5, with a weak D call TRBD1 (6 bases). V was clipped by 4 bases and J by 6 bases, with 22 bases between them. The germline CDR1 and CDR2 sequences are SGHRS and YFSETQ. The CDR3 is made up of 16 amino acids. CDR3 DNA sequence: TGCGCCAGCAGCGCACCTTCAGGGGACCCGGGGAAGACCCAGTACTTC. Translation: CASSAPSGDPGKTQYF.

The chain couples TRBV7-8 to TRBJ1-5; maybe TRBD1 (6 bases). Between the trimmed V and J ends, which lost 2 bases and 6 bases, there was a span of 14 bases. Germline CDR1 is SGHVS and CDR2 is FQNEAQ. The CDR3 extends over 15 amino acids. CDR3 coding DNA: TGTGCCAGCAGCTTATTCCAGGGGCCGAGTCAGCCCCAGCATTTT. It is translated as CASSLFQGPSQPQHF.

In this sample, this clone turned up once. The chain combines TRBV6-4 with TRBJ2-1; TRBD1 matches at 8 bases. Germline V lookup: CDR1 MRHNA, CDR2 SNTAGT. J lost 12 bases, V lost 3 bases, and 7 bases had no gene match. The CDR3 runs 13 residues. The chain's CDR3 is CASSEHQGAGQFF. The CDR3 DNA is TGTGCCAGCAGTGAGCACCAGGGGGCCGGGCAGTTCTTC.

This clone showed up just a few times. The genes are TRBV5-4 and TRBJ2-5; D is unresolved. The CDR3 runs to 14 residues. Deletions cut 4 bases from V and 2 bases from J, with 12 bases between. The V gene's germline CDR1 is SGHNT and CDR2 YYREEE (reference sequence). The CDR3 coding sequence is TGTGCCAGCAGCACCTCAGTCATTCAAGAGACCCAGTACTTC. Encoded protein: CASSTSVIQETQYF.

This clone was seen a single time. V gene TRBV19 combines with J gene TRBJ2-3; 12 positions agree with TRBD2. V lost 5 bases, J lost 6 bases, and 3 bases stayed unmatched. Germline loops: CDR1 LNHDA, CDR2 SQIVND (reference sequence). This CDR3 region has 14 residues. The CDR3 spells CASSPSGGVDTQYF. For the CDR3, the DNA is TGTGCCAGTAGTCCTAGCGGGGGGGTGGATACGCAGTATTTT.

The CDR3 bases are TGTGCCAGTACCGAAAACAGGGGCCCTGGCTCCTACAATGAGCAGTTCTTC. Protein sequence: CASTENRGPGSYNEQFF. V is TRBV19 and J is TRBJ2-1, with 7 bases fitting TRBD1. V was pared by 7 bases and J by 0 bases, with 12 bases of the junction left unmatched. CDR1 and CDR2 (germline): LNHDA, SQIVND (reference sequence). CDR3 length: 17 residues.

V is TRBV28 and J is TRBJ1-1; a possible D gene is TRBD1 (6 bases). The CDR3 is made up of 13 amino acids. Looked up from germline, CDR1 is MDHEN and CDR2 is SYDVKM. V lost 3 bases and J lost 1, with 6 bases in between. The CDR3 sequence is CASSLTGNTEAFF. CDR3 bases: TGTGCCAGCAGTTTGACAGGGAACACTGAAGCTTTCTTT.